This T cell receptor (beta chain) derives from a study of T-cell reconstitution after alpha-beta-depleted transplantation in children. Findings and caveats of the study: A year had passed since transplant, and T-cell counts and diversity by then came mostly from newly produced T cells. Expanded graft clones numbering several hundred reportedly gave rise to alpha-beta T cells about two months after transplant.

Preparing the TCRbeta library involved the use of unique molecular identifiers. MiXCR, run by TCRdb on the PCR reads, gives a single entry per CDR3 protein. The sample yields about 300,000 distinct CDR3 sequences, roughly 8.2% seen once. This clonotype was picked up a small number of times. The antigen is unknown. The V end was cut by 3 bases, the J end by 4 bases, with 8 bases between. This CDR3 comprises 12 residues. Germline V gives CDR1 SGHDT, CDR2 YYEEEE. This specimen was peripheral blood, taken 360 days after TCRalphabeta/CD19-depleted stem cell transplant. This sequence was found in a female patient aged 2-15 years who had a stem cell transplant for Fanconi anemia, so the T cells may come from the graft donor. The rearrangement uses TRBV5-6 and TRBJ2-7, with D uncertain. This chain's CDR3 is CASSWVGYEQYF. The DNA for the CDR3 is TGTGCCAGCAGCTGGGTGGGTTACGAGCAGTACTTC.